This entry lists 3 T cell receptor beta chains sequenced from one sample in a study of identical twins. TCRdb used MiXCR to reprocess the 5' RACE reads, holding one entry per CDR3 protein. The sample yields 400,000 or so distinct CDR3 sequences, around 9% seen once. Material for sequencing was naive T cells sorted from blood. These receptors were taken from a woman aged 45-65 years in good health.

There are many counts of this clonotype. The rearrangement uses TRBV12-3 or TRBV12-4 and TRBJ1-5; TRBD1 might be the D (6 bases). This CDR3 comprises 14 residues. Trimming pared 0 bases from V and 11 bases from J, leaving 14 bases between. CDR3 sequence reads: CASSLAGALGAQHF. DNA for the CDR3: TGTGCCAGCAGTTTAGCGGGGGCCCTGGGGGCCCAGCATTTT.

This clonotype was picked up a small number of times. V is TRBV25-1 and J is TRBJ2-1; 7 bases agree with TRBD1. J gave up 3 bases and V 6 bases, and 5 bases lay outside the gene matches. The germline CDR1 and CDR2 sequences are MGHDK and SYGVNS. This CDR3 is built from 14 residues. In nucleotides, the CDR3 is TGTGCCAGCAGGGGGACAGCCAACTACAATGAGCAGTTCTTC. Translated: CASRGTANYNEQFF.

The chain joins TRBV2 to TRBJ2-1; TRBD2 matches at 10 bases. The CDR3 is 17 amino acids. With V trimmed by 7 bases and J by 7 bases, 16 bases remained unmatched. The V gene's germline CDR1 is SNHLY and CDR2 FYNNEI. CDR3 sequence: CASISLGIAGGSNEQFF. The DNA of the CDR3 is TGTGCCAGCATTTCCCTGGGTATAGCGGGAGGTTCTAATGAGCAGTTCTTC.